This T cell receptor (beta chain) appears in the sequencing data of a study of blood T cell repertoires in COVID-19. Study-level information: Collection of acute and convalescent COVID-19 samples took place in the United States, Italy and Spain.

As processed by the authors: Amplification with reference gene primers provided the estimates of nucleated cell counts. Profiled with immunoSEQ multiplex PCR; TCRdb holds only in-frame clones, not every one. V, J and clone size reflect that table, while D and trimming were determined from the DNA. Of some 17,000 clones in the sample, around 90% were seen once. The CDR3 loop spans 13 amino acids. With V trimmed by 2 bases and J by 8 bases, 3 bases remained unmatched. CDR1 and CDR2 from the germline V gene are MNHNS and SASEGT. The sample consisted of peripheral blood. This clonotype was sampled from a man between 60 and 75 years old with active COVID-19. The chain joins TRBV6-1 to TRBJ2-1; 7 nucleotides align to TRBD2. In nucleotides, the CDR3 is TGTGCCAGCAGTGAAAGCGGGGAGGATGAGCAGTTCTTC. This sequence encodes CASSESGEDEQFF.